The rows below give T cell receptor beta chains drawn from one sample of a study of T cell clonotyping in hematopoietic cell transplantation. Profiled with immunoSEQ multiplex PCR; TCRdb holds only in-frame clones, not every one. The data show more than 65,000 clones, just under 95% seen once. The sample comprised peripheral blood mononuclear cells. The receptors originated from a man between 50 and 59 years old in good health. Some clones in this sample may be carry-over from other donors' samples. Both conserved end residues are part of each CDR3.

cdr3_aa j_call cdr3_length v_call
CASKDRANSYEQYF TRBJ2-7 14 TRBV25-1
CATWGTGANVLTF TRBJ2-6 13 TRBV6-5
CASSLSSADSNQPQHF TRBJ1-5 16 TRBV7-2
CASTRGGENIQYF TRBJ2-4 13 TRBV28
CAWSGVGTAGNTIYF TRBJ1-3 15 TRBV30
CASDPSAVLSVDEQFF TRBJ2-1 16 TRBV2
CASSAYRVGYEQYF TRBJ2-7 14 TRBV7-8
CASSSTGEETQYF TRBJ2-5 13 TRBV5-6
CASSLATGSGYTF TRBJ1-2 13 TRBV7-3
CASSYLDRTDTQYF TRBJ2-3 14 TRBV7-8
CSARGDAEAFF TRBJ1-1 11 TRBV20-1
CAISEQENTEAFF TRBJ1-1 13 TRBV10-3
CASSPYDRAYGYTF TRBJ1-2 14 TRBV14
CASSLAGLASTGELFF TRBJ2-2 16 TRBV5-1
CASSEENTEAFF TRBJ1-1 12 TRBV25-1
CASSDRLGAEAFF TRBJ1-1 13 TRBV6-1
CAWSKGGTGHQPQHF TRBJ1-5 15 TRBV30